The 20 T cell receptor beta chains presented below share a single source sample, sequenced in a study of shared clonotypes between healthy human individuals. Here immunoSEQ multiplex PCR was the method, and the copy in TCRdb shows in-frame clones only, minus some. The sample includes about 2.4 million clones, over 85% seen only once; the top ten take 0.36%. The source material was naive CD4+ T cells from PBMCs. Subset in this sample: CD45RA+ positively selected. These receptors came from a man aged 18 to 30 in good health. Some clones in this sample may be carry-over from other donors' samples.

The CDR3: CASSADRGRETQYF. In DNA form, the CDR3 reads TGTGCCAGCAGCGCGGACAGGGGGCGCGAGACCCAGTACTTC. This rearrangement joins TRBV11-1 to TRBJ2-5; the match to TRBD1 covers 11 bases. CDR1 SGHAT and CDR2 FQDESV come from the germline V gene (reference sequence). J gave up 5 bases and V 5 bases, and 4 bases lay outside the gene matches. This CDR3 is 14 amino acids long.

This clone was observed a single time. For the CDR3, the DNA is TGTGCCAGCAGTTTACGTATGGCAGGGGAGGGTGAAAAACTGTTTTTT. Protein sequence: CASSLRMAGEGEKLFF. The genes are TRBV28 and TRBJ1-4; D is perhaps TRBD1 (6 bases). The CDR3 is 16 amino acids. Germline CDR1 reads MDHEN; CDR2 reads SYDVKM. With 2 bases removed from V and 7 bases from J, the gap between germline ends came to 17 bases.

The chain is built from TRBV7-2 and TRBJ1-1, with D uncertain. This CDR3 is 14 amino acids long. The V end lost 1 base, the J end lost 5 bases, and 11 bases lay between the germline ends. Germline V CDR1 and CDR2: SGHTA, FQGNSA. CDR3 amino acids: CASSLEPVVTEAFF. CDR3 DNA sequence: TGTGCCAGCAGCTTAGAACCAGTGGTGACTGAAGCTTTCTTT.

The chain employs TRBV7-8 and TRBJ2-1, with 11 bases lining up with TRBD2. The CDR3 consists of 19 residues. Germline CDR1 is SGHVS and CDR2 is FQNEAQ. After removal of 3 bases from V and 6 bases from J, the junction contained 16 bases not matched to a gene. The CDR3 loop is CASSFRNRGGTSGPNEQFF. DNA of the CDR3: TGTGCCAGCAGCTTTAGAAATCGCGGAGGGACTAGCGGCCCCAATGAGCAGTTCTTC.

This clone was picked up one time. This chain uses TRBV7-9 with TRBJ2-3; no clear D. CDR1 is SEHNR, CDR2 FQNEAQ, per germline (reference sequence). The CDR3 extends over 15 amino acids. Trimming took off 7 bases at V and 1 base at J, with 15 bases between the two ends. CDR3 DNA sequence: TGTGCCAGCACCGCCCTGGGGATGGGCACAGATACGCAGTATTTT. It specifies CASTALGMGTDTQYF.

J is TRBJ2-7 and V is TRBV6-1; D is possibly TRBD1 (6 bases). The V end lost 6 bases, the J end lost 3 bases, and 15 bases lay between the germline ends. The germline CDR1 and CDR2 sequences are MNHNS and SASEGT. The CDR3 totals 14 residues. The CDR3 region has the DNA TGTGCCAGCAGCCCGGGGACAAGCGTCTACGAGCAGTACTTC. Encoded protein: CASSPGTSVYEQYF.

The CDR3 loop is CASSPHGGGAPGTQYF. CDR3 in DNA: TGTGCCAGCAGCCCCCACGGCGGGGGAGCCCCAGGGACCCAGTACTTC. This chain connects TRBV9 to TRBJ2-5; TRBD2 matches at 7 bases. Germline loops: CDR1 SGDLS, CDR2 YYNGEE. V was pared by 4 bases and J by 7 bases, with 16 bases of the junction left unmatched. The CDR3 is made up of 16 amino acids.

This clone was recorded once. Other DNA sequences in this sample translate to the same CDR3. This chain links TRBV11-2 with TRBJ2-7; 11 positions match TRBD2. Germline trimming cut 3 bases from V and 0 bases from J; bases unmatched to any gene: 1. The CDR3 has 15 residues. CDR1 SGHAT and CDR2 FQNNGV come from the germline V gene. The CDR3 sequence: CASSFTSGSSYEQYF. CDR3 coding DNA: TGTGCCAGCAGCTTTACTAGCGGGAGCTCCTACGAGCAGTACTTC. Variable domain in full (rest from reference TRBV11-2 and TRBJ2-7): EAGVAQSPRYKIIEKRQSVAFWCNPISGHATLYWYQQILGQGPKLLIQFQNNGVVDDSQLPKDRFSAERLKGVDSTLKIQPAKLEDSAVYLCASSFTSGSSYEQYFGPGTRLTVT.

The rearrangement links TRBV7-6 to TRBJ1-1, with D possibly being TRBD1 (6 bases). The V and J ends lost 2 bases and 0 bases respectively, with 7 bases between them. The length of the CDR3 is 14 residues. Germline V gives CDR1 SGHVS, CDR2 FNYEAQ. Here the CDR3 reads CASSLQGLNTEAFF. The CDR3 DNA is TGTGCCAGCAGCTTACAGGGGTTGAACACTGAAGCTTTCTTT.

The CDR3 region has the DNA TGTGCCAGCAGCCGCCGAGGGGCCAATCAGTTCTTC. Translating it yields CASSRRGANQFF. The chain couples TRBV6-6 to TRBJ2-1; D may match TRBD1 or TRBD2 (5 bases each). The ends were cut back, 6 bases at V and 13 bases at J, with 16 bases in the middle. This CDR3 spans 12 amino acids. The germline V gene has CDR1 MNHNY and CDR2 SVGAGI (reference sequence).

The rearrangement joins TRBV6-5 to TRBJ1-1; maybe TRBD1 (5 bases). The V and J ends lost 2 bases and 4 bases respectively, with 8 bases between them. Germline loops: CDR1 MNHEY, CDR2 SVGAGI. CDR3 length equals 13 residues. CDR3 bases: TGTGCCAGCAGTTACGGCAGGGCCACTGAAGCTTTCTTT. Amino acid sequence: CASSYGRATEAFF.

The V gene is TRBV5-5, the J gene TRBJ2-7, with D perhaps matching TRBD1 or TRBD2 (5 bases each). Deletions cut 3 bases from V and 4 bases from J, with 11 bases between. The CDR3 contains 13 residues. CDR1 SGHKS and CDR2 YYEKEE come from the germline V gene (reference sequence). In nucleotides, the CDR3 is TGTGCCAGCAGCTATCGGGACCTATACGAGCAGTACTTC. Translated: CASSYRDLYEQYF.

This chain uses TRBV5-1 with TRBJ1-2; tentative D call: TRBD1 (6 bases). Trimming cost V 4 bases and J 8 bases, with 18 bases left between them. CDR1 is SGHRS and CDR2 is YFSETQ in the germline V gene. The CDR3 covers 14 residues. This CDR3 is CASSPEGVGDGYTF. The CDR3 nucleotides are TGCGCCAGCAGCCCGGAGGGGGTAGGAGACGGCTACACCTTC. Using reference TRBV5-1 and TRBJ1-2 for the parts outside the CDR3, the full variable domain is KAGVTQTPRYLIKTRGQQVTLSCSPISGHRSVSWYQQTPGQGLQFLFEYFSETQRNKGNFPGRFSGRQFSNSRSEMNVSTLELGDSALYLCASSPEGVGDGYTFGSGTRLTVV.

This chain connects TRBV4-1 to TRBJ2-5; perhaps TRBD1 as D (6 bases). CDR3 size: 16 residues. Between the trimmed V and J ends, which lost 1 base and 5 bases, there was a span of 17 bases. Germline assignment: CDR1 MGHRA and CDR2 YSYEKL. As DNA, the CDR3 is TGCGCCAGCAGCCAAGGAGGGCAGGGGTGGGGGGAGACCCAGTACTTC. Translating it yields CASSQGGQGWGETQYF.

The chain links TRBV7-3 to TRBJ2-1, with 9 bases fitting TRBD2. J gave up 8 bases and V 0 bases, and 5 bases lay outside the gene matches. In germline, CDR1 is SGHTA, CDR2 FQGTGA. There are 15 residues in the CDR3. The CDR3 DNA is TGTGCCAGCAGCTTAACGGCCCGGACTAGCGATGAGCAGTTCTTC. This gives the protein CASSLTARTSDEQFF. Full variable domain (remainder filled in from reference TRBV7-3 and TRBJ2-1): GAGVSQTPSNKVTEKGKYVELRCDPISGHTALYWYRQSLGQGPEFLIYFQGTGAADDSGLPNDRFFAVRPEGSVSTLKIQRTERGDSAVYLCASSLTARTSDEQFFGPGTRLTVL.

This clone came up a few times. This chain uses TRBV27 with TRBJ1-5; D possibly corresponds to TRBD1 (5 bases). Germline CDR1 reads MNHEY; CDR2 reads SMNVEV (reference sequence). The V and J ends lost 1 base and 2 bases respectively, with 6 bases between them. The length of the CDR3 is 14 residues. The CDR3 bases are TGTGCCAGCAGTTTATTGACAGGCAATCAGCCCCAGCATTTT. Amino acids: CASSLLTGNQPQHF.

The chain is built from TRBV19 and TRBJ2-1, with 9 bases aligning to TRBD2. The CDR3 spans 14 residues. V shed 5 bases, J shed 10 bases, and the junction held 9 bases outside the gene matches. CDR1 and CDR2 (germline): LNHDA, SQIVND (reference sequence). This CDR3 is CASSPTAGGREQFF. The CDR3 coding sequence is TGTGCCAGTAGTCCTACTGCGGGAGGGAGGGAGCAGTTCTTC.

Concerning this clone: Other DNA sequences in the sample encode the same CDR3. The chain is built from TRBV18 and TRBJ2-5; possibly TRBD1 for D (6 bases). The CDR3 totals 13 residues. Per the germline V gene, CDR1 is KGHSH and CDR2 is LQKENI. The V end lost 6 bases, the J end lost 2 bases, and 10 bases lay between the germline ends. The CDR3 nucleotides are TGTGCCAGCTCTCGCGACAGGCAAGAGACCCAGTACTTC. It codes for CASSRDRQETQYF.

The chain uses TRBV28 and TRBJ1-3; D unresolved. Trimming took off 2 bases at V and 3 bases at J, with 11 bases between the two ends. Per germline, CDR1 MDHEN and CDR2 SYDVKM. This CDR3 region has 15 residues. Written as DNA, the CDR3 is TGTGCCAGCAGTTTAAGGGAACTTAGTGGAAACACCATATATTTT. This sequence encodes CASSLRELSGNTIYF.

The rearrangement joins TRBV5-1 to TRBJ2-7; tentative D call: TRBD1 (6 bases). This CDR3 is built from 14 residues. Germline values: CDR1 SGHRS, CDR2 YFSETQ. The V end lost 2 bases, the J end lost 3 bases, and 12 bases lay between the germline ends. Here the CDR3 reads CASSLGTQVYEQYF. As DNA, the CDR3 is TGCGCCAGCAGCTTAGGGACACAGGTCTACGAGCAGTACTTC.